This T cell receptor (beta chain) was obtained from a study of blood T cell repertoires in COVID-19. Study background: Collection of acute and convalescent COVID-19 samples took place in the United States, Italy and Spain. T cells, B-cell-depleted T cells, or PBMCs provided the cDNA or gDNA that served as material.

In the authors' workflow: Cell counts per sample came from amplifying reference gene primers. Only in-frame clones appear in the TCRdb table, and some are missing; sequencing was by immunoSEQ multiplex PCR. The V and J calls and clone size come from that table; D and trimming were worked out from the DNA. Altogether 170,000 or so clones are present, about four fifths being singletons, with the ten largest covering 6.5%. This clone was counted between two and nine times. CDR3 size: 14 residues. Germline CDR1 is SNHLY and CDR2 is FYNNEI. Trimming left V 3 bases short and J 0 bases short, with 8 bases between.

The origin of this receptor is a man in his 70s with active or convalescent COVID-19. What was sequenced was peripheral blood. The J gene is TRBJ1-2, the V gene TRBV2; D is perhaps TRBD1 (5 bases). The CDR3 region has the DNA TGTGCCAGCAGTGACCAGGGCGCTAACTATGGCTACACCTTC. This sequence encodes CASSDQGANYGYTF.